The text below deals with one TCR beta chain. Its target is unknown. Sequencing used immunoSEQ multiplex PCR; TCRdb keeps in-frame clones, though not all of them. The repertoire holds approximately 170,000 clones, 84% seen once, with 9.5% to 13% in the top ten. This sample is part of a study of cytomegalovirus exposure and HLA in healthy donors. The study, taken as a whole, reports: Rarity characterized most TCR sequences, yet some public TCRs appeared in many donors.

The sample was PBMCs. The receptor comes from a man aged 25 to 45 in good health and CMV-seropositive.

The CDR3 nucleotides are TGCGCCAGCAGCTTGGCCGCCAGGCCGGGGGAGACCCAGTACTTC. As protein: CASSLAARPGETQYF. J is TRBJ2-5 and V is TRBV5-1; possibly TRBD2 for D (5 bases). The CDR3 loop spans 15 amino acids. Trimming removed 0 bases at V and 5 bases at J, with 14 bases between. From germline, CDR1 is SGHRS and CDR2 YFSETQ.